Listed below are T cell receptor beta chains from one sample, sequenced in a study of CD8+CD57+ T cells in acquired aplastic anemia. Each CDR3 protein gets one entry after TCRdb re-called the reads with MiXCR. The profile covers fewer than 250,000 distinct CDR3 sequences, with roughly 53% appearing a single time and 20% taken by the ten largest. Specimen: sorted CD4+, CD8+, or CD8+CD57+ T cells (not recorded which) from PBMCs. Every receptor here comes from a human donor with aplastic anemia. CDR3s include the opening cysteine and the closing phenylalanine or tryptophan. A D gene is named only where the DNA matches it firmly. Only part of the rows carry a size: once, few, many, or a class if the clone is expanded.

j_call v_call clone_size d_call cdr3_aa cdr3_nt
TRBJ2-7 TRBV5-6 few TRBD1 CASSAYTLRDRLYYEQYF TGTGCCAGCAGCGCCTACACCTTACGGGACAGGCTCTACTACGAGCAGTACTTC
TRBJ2-7 TRBV20-1 - - CSAHRPVTYEQYF TGCAGTGCTCACCGGCCGGTGACCTACGAGCAGTACTTC
TRBJ2-7 TRBV6-5 - - CASSYGLGGDEQYF TGTGCCAGCAGTTACGGGTTGGGCGGCGACGAGCAGTACTTC
TRBJ1-4 TRBV19 - TRBD1 CASSADRENEELFF TGTGCCAGTAGTGCGGACAGGGAGAATGAAGAACTGTTTTTC
TRBJ1-1 TRBV29-1 many - CSVLRGATEAFF TGCAGCGTTCTAAGAGGGGCCACTGAAGCTTTCTTT
TRBJ2-7 TRBV2 - - CASSGGPSLFYEQYF TGTGCCAGCAGTGGGGGCCCTTCCCTCTTCTACGAGCAGTACTTC
TRBJ1-4 TRBV5-8 many - CASSLGAGVATNEKLFF TGTGCCAGCAGCTTGGGGGCCGGTGTTGCAACTAATGAAAAACTGTTTTTT
TRBJ2-5 TRBV5-1 few - CASSSMAETQYF TGCGCCAGCAGTTCGATGGCAGAGACCCAGTACTTC
TRBJ1-2 TRBV5-1 many TRBD1 CASSPRDRGEGYTF TGCGCCAGCAGCCCCCGGGACAGGGGGGAGGGCTACACCTTC
TRBJ2-2 TRBV2 once TRBD1 CASTPLTDTGATGELFF TGTGCCAGCACCCCCTTAACGGATACAGGGGCCACCGGGGAGCTGTTTTTT
TRBJ2-2 TRBV6-5 many - CASSSVRGRELFF TGTGCCAGCAGTTCGGTCCGGGGCCGGGAGCTGTTTTTT
TRBJ1-1 TRBV20-1 - - CSVREANTEAFF TGCAGTGTGAGAGAGGCGAACACTGAAGCTTTCTTT
TRBJ2-5 TRBV25-1 once - CASSLGLGKTQYF TGTGCCAGCAGCTTAGGACTGGGCAAGACCCAGTACTTC
TRBJ2-7 TRBV15 - TRBD1 CATSRVWTGTSYEQYF TGTGCCACCAGCAGAGTTTGGACAGGGACAAGCTACGAGCAGTACTTC
TRBJ1-2 TRBV27 - - CASRAGNYGHTF TGTGCCAGCCGGGCAGGAAACTATGGCCACACCTTC
TRBJ1-1 TRBV10-2 many TRBD1 CATSLTGGTEAFF TGCGCCACCTCCCTAACAGGGGGGACTGAAGCTTTCTTT
TRBJ2-1 TRBV29-1 - - CSVVSGRSYNEQFF TGCAGCGTTGTTTCAGGGCGCTCCTACAATGAGCAGTTCTTC
TRBJ1-2 TRBV7-4 - - CASSQDAGNYGYTF TGTGCCAGCAGCCAAGATGCAGGGAACTATGGCTACACCTTC
TRBJ2-7 TRBV25-1 few - CASSRDWSYEQYF TGTGCCAGCTCTCGGGACTGGTCCTACGAGCAGTACTTC
TRBJ1-4 TRBV7-9 many - CASSSTAWAEKLFF TGTGCCAGCAGCTCGACTGCCTGGGCGGAAAAACTGTTTTTT
TRBJ2-3 TRBV24-1 many TRBD1 CATSTTGGTDTQYF TGTGCCACCAGTACTACAGGGGGCACAGATACGCAGTATTTT
TRBJ2-3 TRBV2 many TRBD2 CASSVLAGTDTQYF TGTGCCAGCAGTGTACTAGCGGGCACAGATACGCAGTATTTT
TRBJ2-7 TRBV7-9 once TRBD1 CASSLGQGPSEQYF TGTGCCAGCAGCTTAGGACAGGGGCCCTCCGAGCAGTACTTC
TRBJ1-5 TRBV24-1 once - CATRAGGNQPQHF TGTGCCACCAGAGCAGGCGGCAATCAGCCCCAGCATTTT
TRBJ2-3 TRBV15 - TRBD2 CATSRDPGLAGSTDTQYF TGTGCCACCAGCAGAGATCCAGGACTAGCGGGGAGCACAGATACGCAGTATTTT
TRBJ2-2 TRBV7-9 - - CASSPIPNTGELFF TGTGCCAGCAGCCCTATACCTAACACCGGGGAGCTGTTTTTT
TRBJ2-7 TRBV15 - TRBD2 CATSRVSGATYEQYF TGTGCCACCAGCAGAGTTAGCGGGGCAACCTACGAGCAGTACTTC
TRBJ2-3 TRBV7-9 - TRBD1 CASSKVPGQGGTQYF TGTGCCAGCAGCAAAGTCCCGGGACAGGGAGGTACGCAGTATTTT
TRBJ2-4 TRBV20-1 - - CSARAGATAKNIQYF TGCAGTGCTAGGGCGGGGGCGACGGCCAAAAACATTCAGTACTTC
TRBJ2-6 TRBV5-1 - TRBD1 CASEGQGGAGANVLTF TGCGCCAGCGAGGGACAGGGAGGGGCCGGGGCCAACGTCCTGACTTTC
TRBJ2-3 TRBV28 many - CSPLSDTQYF TGTTCGCCGTTAAGTGATACGCAGTATTTT
TRBJ1-6 TRBV2 - - CASTDEHGDVYNSPLHF TGTGCCAGCACCGATGAACATGGCGACGTATATAATTCACCCCTCCACTTT
TRBJ2-3 TRBV10-3 - - CAITRGRSTDTQYF TGTGCCATCACCAGAGGACGGAGCACAGATACGCAGTATTTT
TRBJ2-1 TRBV5-6 many - CASSLAGGSSSYNEQFF TGTGCCAGCAGCTTGGCCGGCGGGTCATCGTCCTACAATGAGCAGTTCTTC
TRBJ2-7 TRBV10-3 - TRBD2 CAISEAGDPVF TGTGCCATCAGTGAGGCGGGGGACCCAGTTTTC
TRBJ1-1 TRBV9 many - CASSLQTRGTEAFF TGTGCCAGCAGCCTTCAAACGAGGGGCACTGAAGCTTTCTTT
TRBJ2-7 TRBV9 - TRBD1 CASSVGQGLREQYF TGTGCCAGCAGCGTAGGACAGGGGTTGAGGGAGCAGTACTTC
TRBJ2-7 TRBV7-3 - - CASSQDKSGWNYEQYF TGCGCCAGCAGCCAAGATAAGTCGGGATGGAACTACGAGCAGTACTTC
TRBJ1-3 TRBV20-1 many - CSARDVSSGNTIYF TGCAGTGCTAGAGATGTCAGCTCTGGAAACACCATATATTTT
TRBJ1-1 TRBV15 - - CATSRARDTEAFF TGTGCCACCAGCAGAGCCAGGGACACTGAAGCTTTCTTT
TRBJ2-7 TRBV7-9 - TRBD2 CASSLTSGGGSYEQYF TGTGCCAGCAGCTTGACTAGCGGGGGTGGATCCTACGAGCAGTACTTC
TRBJ2-3 TRBV7-9 few TRBD1 CASSLATGGRDTQYF TGTGCCAGCAGCTTGGCCACAGGGGGCAGAGATACGCAGTATTTT
TRBJ2-7 TRBV5-1 - - CASSLGYASYEQYF TGCGCCAGCAGCTTGGGCTACGCGTCCTACGAGCAGTACTTC
TRBJ1-2 TRBV5-5 - - CASSQDAPVANYGYTF TGTGCCAGCAGCCAAGATGCCCCCGTAGCGAACTATGGCTACACCTTC
TRBJ2-5 TRBV20-1 - TRBD2 CSATPGRGFQETQYF TGCAGTGCTACCCCCGGGCGGGGGTTCCAAGAGACCCAGTACTTC
TRBJ1-3 TRBV12-3/TRBV12-4 many - CASSTRGGVGNTIYF TGTGCCAGCTCCACTCGGGGAGGGGTTGGAAACACCATATATTTT
TRBJ2-3 TRBV15 - TRBD2 CATSRGSSGGVTDTQYF TGTGCCACCAGCAGAGGATCTAGCGGGGGGGTCACAGATACGCAGTATTTT
TRBJ2-1 TRBV20-1 - TRBD2 CSAREPTSGGANEQFF TGCAGTGCTAGAGAACCGACTAGCGGGGGGGCTAATGAGCAGTTCTTC